The 26 T cell receptor beta chains reported below all come from one sample, sequenced in a study of CD8 T cells in Susac syndrome. Reverse transcription of roughly 0.5 to 1 ug RNA was performed with random hexamers. TCRdb ran MiXCR on the immunoSEQ multiplex PCR reads and lists one entry per CDR3 protein. The repertoire holds some 190,000 distinct CDR3 sequences, with almost 96% as singletons. Specimen: CD4+ T cells from PBMCs. These TCRs come from a human donor with multiple sclerosis.

The chain carries TRBV4-2 and TRBJ2-5, with 12 bases fitting TRBD2. The germline gives CDR1 LGHNA, CDR2 YNFKEQ. Trimming removed 1 base from V and 2 bases from J; junction bases left unmatched: 2. The CDR3 extends over 16 amino acids. The CDR3 loop is CASSQGLAGGQETQYF. The CDR3 DNA is TGTGCCAGCAGCCAAGGTCTAGCGGGGGGGCAAGAGACCCAGTACTTC.

The chain employs TRBV5-1 and TRBJ2-1, with unresolved D. The V gene's germline CDR1 is SGHRS and CDR2 YFSETQ. Trimming cost V 2 bases and J 4 bases, with 7 bases left between them. This CDR3 contains 13 residues. The CDR3: CASSFGAYNEQFF. In DNA, the CDR3 is TGCGCCAGCAGCTTTGGAGCATACAATGAGCAGTTCTTC.

J is TRBJ2-7 and V is TRBV29-1; the D gene is possibly TRBD1 (5 bases). The germline V gene has CDR1 SQVTM and CDR2 ANQGSEA. The CDR3 covers 11 residues. V lost 7 bases to trimming and J lost 4 bases, with 11 bases between them. CDR3 sequence: CSGIQEYEQYF. DNA of the CDR3: TGCAGCGGTATACAGGAATACGAGCAGTACTTC.

The DNA of the CDR3 is TGTGCCTGGACTCCGCAGGCGCAGGGTAGGAATCAGCCCCAGCATTTT. Amino acid sequence: CAWTPQAQGRNQPQHF. The gene calls are TRBV30 and TRBJ1-5; weak D call: TRBD1 (5 bases). This CDR3 comprises 16 residues. Germline V gene lookup returns CDR1 GTSNPN and CDR2 SVGIG (reference sequence). Trimming pared 4 bases from V and 4 bases from J, leaving 20 bases between.

The chain combines TRBV10-3 with TRBJ2-5; D is perhaps TRBD2 (5 bases). The germline gives CDR1 ENHRY, CDR2 SYGVKD. Trimming shortened V by 10 bases and J by 2 bases, and 11 bases separated the two germline ends. CDR3 length equals 12 residues. The CDR3 region is CATGLGQETQYF. In DNA form, the CDR3 reads TGTGCCACCGGACTGGGACAAGAGACCCAGTACTTC.

This chain connects TRBV12-3 or TRBV12-4 to TRBJ1-2; 8 bases are a match to TRBD1. The CDR3 is made up of 16 amino acids. Trimming removed 5 bases from V and 11 bases from J; junction bases left unmatched: 19. CDR3 DNA sequence: TGTGCCAGCAGTCGTTCCCAAGTTCGACAGGGGATGTGGTACACCTTC. This translates into CASSRSQVRQGMWYTF.

V usage is TRBV29-1 and J usage is TRBJ2-7; perhaps TRBD2 as D (6 bases). The V gene lost 3 bases and the J gene lost 3 bases, with 24 bases spanning the gap. The CDR3 has 17 residues. Germline V gives CDR1 SQVTM, CDR2 ANQGSEA. CDR3 loop: CSVEDQARDRGIYEQYF. CDR3 bases: TGCAGCGTTGAGGATCAAGCCCGGGACCGGGGGATCTACGAGCAGTACTTC.

This chain connects TRBV29-1 to TRBJ2-1; 12 bases align to TRBD2. The CDR3 runs 15 residues. Germline CDR1 is SQVTM and CDR2 is ANQGSEA. V gave up 0 bases and J gave up 7 bases; unmatched junction bases: 4. CDR3 DNA sequence: TGCAGCGTTGAAGAGGGACTAGCGGGCGTAAATGAGCAGTTCTTC. Amino acid sequence: CSVEEGLAGVNEQFF.

The rearrangement links TRBV7-9 to TRBJ2-5; D ambiguous. The CDR3 length is 14 residues. Looked up from germline, CDR1 is SEHNR and CDR2 is FQNEAQ (reference sequence). Trimming shortened V by 5 bases and J by 4 bases, and 14 bases separated the two germline ends. CDR3 in amino acids: CASSAAGNSETQYF. CDR3 coding DNA: TGTGCCAGCAGCGCAGCTGGGAATTCAGAGACCCAGTACTTC.

This clonotype was seen only once. The genes are TRBV9 and TRBJ2-5, with D possibly matching TRBD1 (6 bases). V was cut by 4 bases and J by 4 bases, with 17 bases left in between. The CDR3 loop spans 15 amino acids. Germline CDR1 SGDLS, CDR2 YYNGEE. CDR3 loop: CASSSYYRERETQYF. The CDR3 region has the DNA TGTGCCAGCAGCTCCTACTACAGGGAGCGAGAGACCCAGTACTTC.

The chain has TRBV29-1 and TRBJ1-1; D remains ambiguous. V gave up 3 bases and J gave up 7 bases, with 6 bases separating them. Germline CDR1 is SQVTM and CDR2 is ANQGSEA. The CDR3 is made up of 10 amino acids. CDR3 sequence (DNA): TGCAGCGTTGAGAGAAATGAAGCTTTCTTT. Its translation: CSVERNEAFF.

The rearrangement links TRBV20-1 to TRBJ1-4; possible D gene TRBD1, 5 bases. The CDR3 loop spans 17 amino acids. In germline, CDR1 is DFQATT, CDR2 SNEGSKA (reference sequence). The V end was cut by 3 bases, the J end by 1 base, with 18 bases between. The CDR3 spells CSASGVGAPGTNEKLFF. The DNA of the CDR3 is TGCAGTGCTAGTGGGGTAGGGGCCCCTGGAACTAATGAAAAACTGTTTTTT.

The chain combines TRBV29-1 with TRBJ1-1; a weak D match, TRBD1 (6 bases). The CDR3 runs to 14 residues. Between the trimmed V and J ends, which lost 4 bases and 4 bases, there was a span of 16 bases. Germline CDR1 is SQVTM and CDR2 is ANQGSEA. The chain's CDR3 is CSVVFKGGGTEAFF. DNA of the CDR3: TGCAGCGTTGTCTTTAAGGGGGGAGGCACTGAAGCTTTCTTT.

The chain recombines TRBV18 with TRBJ1-1; tentatively, D is TRBD1 (6 bases). Trimming pared 6 bases from V and 6 bases from J, leaving 14 bases between. The CDR3 is made up of 13 amino acids. Germline CDR1 is KGHSH and CDR2 is LQKENI. The CDR3 bases are TGTGCCAGCTCCCTGGACAGCCTTCCTGAAGCTTTCTTT. This translates into CASSLDSLPEAFF.

V and J are TRBV3-1 and TRBJ1-3; 8 bases align to TRBD1. CDR1 LGHDT and CDR2 YNNKEL come from the germline V gene (reference sequence). V was clipped by 0 bases and J by 5 bases; unmatched bases: 9. The CDR3 runs to 17 residues. The CDR3 DNA follows: TGTGCCAGCAGCCAAGATCTGGTAGGACAGGGACGAAACACCATATATTTT. Residues: CASSQDLVGQGRNTIYF.

The V call is TRBV20-1, the J call TRBJ2-2; D is unresolved. Germline CDR1 DFQATT, CDR2 SNEGSKA (reference sequence). This CDR3 has 13 residues. The germline V and J ends were trimmed by 3 bases and 5 bases, with 10 bases remaining between them. CDR3 sequence (DNA): TGCAGTGCTAGCCCGGGCCGTACCGGGGAGCTGTTTTTT. Protein: CSASPGRTGELFF.

In this sample, this clonotype turned up once. V and J are TRBV3-1 and TRBJ2-1, with 9 bases that match TRBD2. V dropped 3 bases and J dropped 8; count of bases not matched to a gene: 8. The CDR3 has 15 residues. Germline V gene lookup returns CDR1 LGHDT and CDR2 YNNKEL (reference sequence). In DNA, the CDR3 is TGTGCCAGCAGCCACCGTGGCGGGGGGGCGGATGAGCAGTTCTTC. Translated: CASSHRGGGADEQFF.

DNA of the CDR3: TGCAGTGCTAGAGATATTGCGGGGGTGCGAAATGAGCAGTTCTTC. Translated, it gives CSARDIAGVRNEQFF. The rearrangement links TRBV20-1 to TRBJ2-1; TRBD2 aligns across 7 bases. The V gene's germline CDR1 is DFQATT and CDR2 SNEGSKA (reference sequence). V lost 0 bases to trimming and J lost 7 bases; unmatched junction nucleotides: 9. The CDR3 sequence is 15 residues long.

The chain joins TRBV24-1 to TRBJ1-2; D is perhaps TRBD1 (5 bases). The CDR3 runs to 14 residues. V lost 3 bases to trimming and J lost 2 bases, with 9 bases between them. The germline V gene encodes CDR1 KGHDR and CDR2 SFDVKD. The CDR3, as DNA: TGTGCCACCAGTGATGGGACCTTCAACTATGGCTACACCTTC. Its translation is CATSDGTFNYGYTF.

The genes are TRBV28 and TRBJ1-1; D not resolved. Germline V lookup: CDR1 MDHEN, CDR2 SYDVKM. V gave up 10 bases and J gave up 5 bases, with 17 bases separating them. The CDR3 extends over 13 amino acids. Here the CDR3 reads CATELYLGTEAFF. In nucleotides, the CDR3 is TGTGCCACCGAATTATATCTAGGGACTGAAGCTTTCTTT.

This chain uses TRBV29-1 with TRBJ2-2, with D unclear. The CDR3 runs 13 residues. V was cut by 7 bases and J by 1 base, with 10 bases left in between. Germline assignment: CDR1 SQVTM and CDR2 ANQGSEA. As DNA, the CDR3 is TGCAGCGCAGATTTGGGGAACACCGGGGAGCTGTTTTTT. Amino acid sequence: CSADLGNTGELFF.

The V and J genes are TRBV15 and TRBJ1-1; D not resolved. The CDR3 runs 16 residues. V was shortened by 1 base and J by 4 bases, with 16 bases between the two germline ends. Germline CDR1 and CDR2: LNHNV and YYDKDF (reference sequence). This CDR3 is CATSRANIPRSTEAFF. In DNA, the CDR3 is TGTGCCACCAGCAGAGCCAACATTCCAAGGAGCACTGAAGCTTTCTTT.

The CDR3 DNA follows: TGTGCCAGCAGTTTCGAGGGGAAGGGGTTTTACGAGCAGTACTTC. It encodes CASSFEGKGFYEQYF. This rearrangement joins TRBV28 to TRBJ2-7, with D perhaps being TRBD1 or TRBD2 (5 bases each). This CDR3 is built from 15 residues. CDR1 is MDHEN and CDR2 is SYDVKM in the germline V gene. V was cut by 3 bases and J by 4 bases, with 16 bases left in between.

This chain connects TRBV27 to TRBJ2-2; the D gene is possibly TRBD2 (5 bases). With 3 bases removed from V and 11 bases from J, the gap between germline ends came to 16 bases. The CDR3 is 14 amino acids. CDR1 and CDR2 from the germline V gene are MNHEY and SMNVEV (reference sequence). CDR3 region: CASSFGVLAGELFF. DNA for the CDR3: TGTGCCAGCAGTTTCGGGGTATTGGCTGGTGAGCTGTTTTTT.

This chain connects TRBV10-3 to TRBJ2-5; 9 bases are a match to TRBD2. J lost 2 bases, V lost 11 bases, and 15 bases had no gene match. In germline, CDR1 is ENHRY, CDR2 SYGVKD. The CDR3 loop spans 16 amino acids. CDR3 in DNA: TGTGCCTTCAAAGCCAGCACAGCGGGGGGTCAAGAGACCCAGTACTTC. Protein: CAFKASTAGGQETQYF.

This CDR3 reads CASSPGEGYTF. Here the CDR3 DNA reads TGTGCCAGCAGTCCGGGAGAGGGCTACACCTTC. The chain links TRBV2 to TRBJ1-2; D not resolved. The germline V and J ends were trimmed by 5 bases and 8 bases, with 9 bases remaining between them. The germline V gene encodes CDR1 SNHLY and CDR2 FYNNEI. This CDR3 has 11 amino acids.